This T cell receptor (beta chain) was documented in a study of cytomegalovirus exposure and HLA in healthy donors. Study results and caveats: The classifier was said to identify cytomegalovirus status with high specificity and sensitivity. Looking again later, the authors saw that most CMV-associated TCR beta chains seemed HLA-restricted. Trimming of TCR beta V- and J-genes showed a link, identified in a later analysis, to a missense DCLRE1C variant. An analysis was carried out at a later point. It showed that HLA-associated TCR beta chains were more clonally expanded than equally common non-associated chains.

In the PCR, 60 Vbeta and 13 Jbeta primers were used. The protocol was immunoSEQ multiplex PCR, while the TCRdb copy is restricted to in-frame clones and leaves out a portion. Here the sample spans more than 85,000 clones, approximately 70% being singletons. Note on this clone: Antigen: not known.

The CDR3 has 13 amino acids. With 0 bases clipped from V and 7 bases from J, the junction kept 1 base outside the gene matches. Per the germline V gene, CDR1 is SGHRS and CDR2 is YFSETQ. What was sequenced was PBMCs. The receptor comes from a man under 40 in good health and CMV-seronegative. The V and J genes are TRBV5-1 and TRBJ2-1; 7 nucleotides line up with TRBD1. In nucleotides, the CDR3 is TGCGCCAGCAGCTTGGGACAGGGTAATGAGCAGTTCTTC. Protein: CASSLGQGNEQFF. Complete variable domain (other parts from reference TRBV5-1 and TRBJ2-1): KAGVTQTPRYLIKTRGQQVTLSCSPISGHRSVSWYQQTPGQGLQFLFEYFSETQRNKGNFPGRFSGRQFSNSRSEMNVSTLELGDSALYLCASSLGQGNEQFFGPGTRLTVL.